One and the same sample provided the 2 T cell receptor beta chains below, sequenced in a study of shared clonotypes between healthy human individuals. Profiling relied on immunoSEQ multiplex PCR, and the TCRdb table lists in-frame clones only, not all of them. Of around 550,000 clones detected, almost 97% appear once; the ten largest clones hold approximately 0.06%. Sequencing input: naive CD4+ T cells sorted from blood. Subset denoted: CD45RA+ positively selected. Receptors originate from a woman in her thirties in good health.

This clone appeared a few times. The J gene is TRBJ2-7, the V gene TRBV30; 9 bases line up with TRBD2. The CDR3 consists of 13 residues. Germline trimming cut 2 bases from V and 5 bases from J; bases unmatched to any gene: 4. In germline, CDR1 is GTSNPN, CDR2 SVGIG (reference sequence). CDR3: CAWSKRGDDEQYF. The CDR3 DNA reads TGTGCCTGGAGTAAGCGGGGGGACGACGAGCAGTACTTC. The whole variable domain, remainder taken from reference TRBV30 and TRBJ2-7, is SQTIHQWPATLVQPVGSPLSLECTVEGTSNPNLYWYRQAAGRGLQLLFYSVGIGQISSEVPQNLSASRPQDRQFILSSKKLLLSDSGFYLCAWSKRGDDEQYFGPGTRLTVT.

This clone was detected once. J is TRBJ1-5 and V is TRBV10-2; D possibly corresponds to TRBD1 (5 bases). The CDR3 is made up of 16 amino acids. Germline V gene data show CDR1 as WSHSY and CDR2 as SAAADI. V was trimmed by 1 base and J by 4 bases, leaving 14 bases between them. The CDR3 is CASSELDTYLNQPQHF. The CDR3 DNA follows: TGCGCCAGCAGTGAGTTGGACACCTACCTAAATCAGCCCCAGCATTTT.